Following are 12 T cell receptor beta chains from one sample sequenced in a study of blood T cell repertoires in COVID-19. This table comes from immunoSEQ multiplex PCR, and its TCRdb copy is limited to in-frame clones, with some not included. The table has 200,000 to 300,000 clones, about four fifths seen once; the top ten hold about 3.2%. Sequences were obtained from peripheral blood. The source of these receptors is a woman aged 18-35 years with acute or convalescent COVID-19.

A single count supports this clone. V and J are TRBV30 and TRBJ2-1, with TRBD2 matching over 8 bases. Germline-derived CDR1 and CDR2 are GTSNPN and SVGIG (reference sequence). This CDR3 spans 16 amino acids. The CDR3 spells CAPIHTSGDRDNEQFF. Written as DNA, the CDR3 is TGTGCACCTATCCACACTAGCGGTGATCGAGACAATGAGCAGTTCTTC. Full variable domain (missing parts from reference TRBV30 and TRBJ2-1): SQTIHQWPATLVQPVGSPLSLECTVEGTSNPNLYWYRQAAGRGLQLLFYSVGIGQISSEVPQNLSASRPQDRQFILSSKKLLLSDSGFYLCAPIHTSGDRDNEQFFGPGTRLTVL.

The rearrangement links TRBV29-1 to TRBJ2-1; 9 nucleotides agree with TRBD2. The CDR3 is 14 residues long. Per germline, CDR1 SQVTM and CDR2 ANQGSEA. The V segment lost 6 bases and the J segment 6 bases; nucleotides outside the gene matches: 9. The CDR3 sequence is CSVGSGSRSNEQFF. The DNA for the CDR3 is TGCAGCGTGGGTAGCGGGAGCAGGAGCAATGAGCAGTTCTTC.

This clone was detected a few times. This chain uses TRBV28 with TRBJ1-3; D gene ambiguous. Trimming removed 5 bases at V and 5 bases at J, with 7 bases between. There are 12 residues in the CDR3. Germline CDR1 is MDHEN and CDR2 is SYDVKM. The CDR3 region is CASSRTRNTIYF. The CDR3 coding sequence is TGTGCCAGCAGTCGGACTAGAAACACCATATATTTT.

The chain uses TRBV7-2 and TRBJ2-7; TRBD1 is a possible D gene (8 bases). This CDR3 spans 15 amino acids. CDR1 and CDR2 from the germline V gene are SGHTA and FQGNSA. V was trimmed by 5 bases and J by 4 bases, leaving 18 bases between them. The CDR3, as DNA: TGTGCCAGCAGCCCACAGACAGGGGAGGGGTACGAGCAGTACTTC. Translating it yields CASSPQTGEGYEQYF.

V gene TRBV5-6 combines with J gene TRBJ2-4; tentatively, D is TRBD2 (7 bases). Germline V CDR1 and CDR2: SGHDT, YYEEEE. V was pared by 10 bases and J by 6 bases, with 17 bases between. CDR3 size: 13 residues. CDR3 in DNA: TGTGCCGCTAGGGGGGGATCTGTAAACATTCAGTACTTC. This encodes CAARGGSVNIQYF.

The rearrangement links TRBV18 to TRBJ1-2; D unresolved. The CDR3 spans 15 residues. Per the germline V gene, CDR1 is KGHSH and CDR2 is LQKENI. Trimming took off 3 bases at V and 2 bases at J, with 13 bases between the two ends. The chain's CDR3 is CASSPTPEGNYGYTF. CDR3 DNA: TGTGCCAGCTCACCTACACCCGAGGGAAACTATGGCTACACCTTC.

The chain combines TRBV28 with TRBJ2-6, with D perhaps TRBD2 (6 bases). The CDR3 sequence is 14 residues long. V was clipped by 5 bases and J by 4 bases, with 9 bases between them. The germline V gene has CDR1 MDHEN and CDR2 SYDVKM. The DNA for the CDR3 is TGTGCCAGCAGTGGGGGAGGAGGGGCCAACGTCCTGACTTTC. It translates to CASSGGGGANVLTF. Using reference TRBV28 and TRBJ2-6 for the parts outside the CDR3, the full variable domain is DVKVTQSSRYLVKRTGEKVFLECVQDMDHENMFWYRQDPGLGLRLIYFSYDVKMKEKGDIPEGYSVSREKKERFSLILESASTNQTSMYLCASSGGGGANVLTFGAGSRLTVL.

V and J are TRBV6-5 and TRBJ2-7; D is perhaps TRBD2 (6 bases). The CDR3 contains 15 residues. Per the germline V gene, CDR1 is MNHEY and CDR2 is SVGAGI. V was shortened by 5 bases and J by 2 bases, with 16 bases between the two germline ends. The CDR3 sequence: CASSTPGLAAYEQYF. CDR3 bases: TGTGCCAGCAGTACACCGGGACTGGCGGCCTACGAGCAGTACTTC.

The table lists this clone with a count of one. The chain employs TRBV6-2 or TRBV6-3 and TRBJ2-7; the match to TRBD2 covers 7 bases. The CDR3 consists of 14 residues. Germline trimming cut 1 base from V and 5 bases from J; bases unmatched to any gene: 5. Germline V CDR1 and CDR2: MNHEY, SVGEGT. The CDR3 DNA reads as TGTGCCAGCAGTTACTTGGCGGGAGACCACGAGCAGTACTTC. Translating gives CASSYLAGDHEQYF.

The chain carries TRBV5-6 and TRBJ2-4, with 7 nucleotides matching TRBD2. Trimming removed 0 bases from V and 5 bases from J; junction bases left unmatched: 5. CDR3 length equals 15 residues. The germline gives CDR1 SGHDT, CDR2 YYEEEE. The CDR3 sequence is CASSLVASGQNIQYF. The CDR3 bases are TGTGCCAGCAGCTTGGTGGCTAGCGGTCAAAACATTCAGTACTTC.

Regarding this clone: The junction and the germline gene differ at one end; a read error may be behind it. This rearrangement joins TRBV5-6 to TRBJ1-5; the D gene is possibly TRBD1 (5 bases). The germline V gene has CDR1 SGHDT and CDR2 YYEEEE. The CDR3 runs to 12 residues. The CDR3 region is CASSTGQNIPIF. For the CDR3, the DNA is TGTGCCAGCAGCACCGGACAAAACATACCCATTTTT.

This clone was picked up a small number of times. The CDR3, as DNA: TGTGCCAGCAGCTCGGAGCGGGCAGATACGCAGTATTTT. Encoded protein: CASSSERADTQYF. The V gene is TRBV7-8, the J gene TRBJ2-3; tentative D call: TRBD2 (6 bases). Germline V gene sequence: CDR1 SGHVS, CDR2 FQNEAQ. V was cut by 4 bases and J by 4 bases, with 9 bases left in between. The CDR3 is 13 amino acids. Together with reference TRBV7-8 and TRBJ2-3, the CDR3 gives the full variable domain: GAGVSQSPRYKVAKRGQDVALRCDPISGHVSLFWYQQALGQGPEFLTYFQNEAQLDKSGLPSDRFFAERPEGSVSTLKIQRTQQEDSAVYLCASSSERADTQYFGPGTRLTVL.